This T cell receptor (beta chain) was observed in a study of blood T cell repertoires in COVID-19. Study at large: Material from acute and convalescent COVID-19 was sourced from the United States, Italy and Spain.

Germline V CDR1 and CDR2: GTSNPN, SVGIG (reference sequence). The V gene lost 3 bases and the J gene lost 4 bases, with 12 bases spanning the gap. The CDR3 totals 13 residues. Generated by immunoSEQ multiplex PCR, the TCRdb table keeps only in-frame clones and is missing some. The table shows roughly 60,000 clones, with 78% occurring only once. This clone has more than one count but fewer than ten. Sequencing input: peripheral blood. This clonotype originated in a human donor in a cohort sampled during active COVID-19. The genes are TRBV30 and TRBJ1-2; TRBD1 is a possible D gene (5 bases). CDR3 in amino acids: CAWSRQLLYGYTF. CDR3 bases: TGTGCCTGGAGCCGACAGTTACTCTATGGCTACACCTTC.